This T cell receptor beta chain was retrieved from a study of post-analysis software for immune sequencing data. Study at large: As for disease course, relapsing-remitting, secondary progressive and progressive-relapsing multiple sclerosis were all included. The study, taken as a whole, reports: The authors found that F measure strongly co-clustered same-batch samples. Higher frequency in patients than in controls was seen for 5 or 6 TRBV segments, with TRBV5-6, TRBV5-1 and TRBV20-1 among them. Normalized Chao1 diversity in multiple sclerosis patients fell significantly below that of controls.

The CDR3 has 15 amino acids. V lost 7 bases to trimming and J lost 6 bases; unmatched junction nucleotides: 9. This clonotype was counted between two and nine times. The target antigen is unknown. Unique-molecular-identifier-tagged TCR beta cDNA libraries were used. TCRdb itself ran the PCR reads through MiXCR, one entry per CDR3 protein. The repertoire holds 450,000 to 700,000 distinct CDR3 sequences, with around 47% as singletons. This sequence was found in a girl between 5 and 17 years old with multiple sclerosis. Sequenced sample: blood. J is TRBJ1-5 and V is TRBV12-3 or TRBV12-4; TRBD1 matches 10 bases. The CDR3 DNA reads TGTGCCAGCACCAGGGACAGGGGAGGAAGTCAGCCCCAGCATTTT. This translates into CASTRDRGGSQPQHF.